This TCR beta chain was profiled in a study of T cell responses to AZD1222 COVID-19 vaccine. The study, taken as a whole, reports: Clonal diversity may have been underestimated, and the donors were mostly white British, with more females than males.

The length of the CDR3 is 17 residues. V trimming: 5 bases; J trimming: 9 bases; junction bases outside the gene matches: 16. The V gene's germline CDR1 is SGHTA and CDR2 FQGNSA. Some clones are missing from TCRdb's copy, which holds only in-frame ones; the method was immunoSEQ multiplex PCR. The table lists 95,000 to 150,000 clones, around 93% of them singletons. Concerning this clone itself: Its antigen is not identified.

The sequence came from an adult who received the AZD1222 COVID-19 vaccine. The chain has TRBV7-2 and TRBJ2-1, with TRBD2 matching over 10 bases. The starting material was peripheral blood, obtained 28 days after the second AZD1222 dose. This chain's CDR3 is CASSPSQPGLARSEQFF. Written as DNA, the CDR3 is TGTGCCAGCAGCCCGAGCCAACCGGGACTAGCGAGGTCTGAGCAGTTCTTC.